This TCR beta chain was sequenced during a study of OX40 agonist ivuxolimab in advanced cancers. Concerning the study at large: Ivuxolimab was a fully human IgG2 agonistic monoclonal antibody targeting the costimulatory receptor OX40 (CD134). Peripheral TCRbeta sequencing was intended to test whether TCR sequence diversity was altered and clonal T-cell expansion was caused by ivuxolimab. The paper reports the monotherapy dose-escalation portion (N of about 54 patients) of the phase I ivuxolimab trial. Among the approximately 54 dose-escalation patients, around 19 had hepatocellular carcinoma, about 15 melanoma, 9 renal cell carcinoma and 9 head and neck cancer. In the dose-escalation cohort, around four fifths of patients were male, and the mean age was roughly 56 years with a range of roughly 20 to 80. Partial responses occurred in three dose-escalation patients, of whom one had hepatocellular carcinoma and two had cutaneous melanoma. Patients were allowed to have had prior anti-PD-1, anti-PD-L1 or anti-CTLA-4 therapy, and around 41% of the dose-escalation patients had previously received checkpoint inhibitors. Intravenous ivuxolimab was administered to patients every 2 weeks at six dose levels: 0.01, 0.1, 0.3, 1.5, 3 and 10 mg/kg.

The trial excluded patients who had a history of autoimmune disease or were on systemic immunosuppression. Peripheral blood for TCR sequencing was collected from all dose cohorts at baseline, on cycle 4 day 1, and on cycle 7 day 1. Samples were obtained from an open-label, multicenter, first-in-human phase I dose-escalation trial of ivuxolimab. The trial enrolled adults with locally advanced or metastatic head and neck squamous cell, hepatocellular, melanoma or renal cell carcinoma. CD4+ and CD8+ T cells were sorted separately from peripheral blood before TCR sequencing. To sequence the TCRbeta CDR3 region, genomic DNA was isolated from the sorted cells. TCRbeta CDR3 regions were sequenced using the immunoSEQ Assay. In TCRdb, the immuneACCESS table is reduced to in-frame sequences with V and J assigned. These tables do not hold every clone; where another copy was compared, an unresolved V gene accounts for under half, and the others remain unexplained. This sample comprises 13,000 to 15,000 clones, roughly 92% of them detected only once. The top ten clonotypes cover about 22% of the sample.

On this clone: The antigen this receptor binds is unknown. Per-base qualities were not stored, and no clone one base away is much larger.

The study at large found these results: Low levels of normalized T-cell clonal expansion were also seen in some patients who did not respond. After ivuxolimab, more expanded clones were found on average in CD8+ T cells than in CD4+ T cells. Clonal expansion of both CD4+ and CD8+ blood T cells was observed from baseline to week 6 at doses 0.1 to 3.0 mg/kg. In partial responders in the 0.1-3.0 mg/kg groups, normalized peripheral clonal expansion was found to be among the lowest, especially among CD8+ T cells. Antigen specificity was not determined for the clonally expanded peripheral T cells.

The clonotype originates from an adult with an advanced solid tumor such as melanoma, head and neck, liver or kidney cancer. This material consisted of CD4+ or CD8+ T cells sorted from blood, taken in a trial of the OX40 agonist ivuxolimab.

The CDR3 amino acid sequence is: CASSWRTGNQPQHF. Read as DNA, the sequence is TGTGCCAGCAGTTGGAGGACAGGCAATCAGCCCCAGCATTTT. The chain couples TRBV6-5 to TRBJ1-5; a tentative D match to TRBD1 spans 6 bases. Reading the germline V gene gives CDR1 MNHEY and CDR2 SVGAGI. The CDR3 spans 14 residues, from the cysteine through the phenylalanine. The DNA shown is the 42-base CDR3, in frame from base 1. The junction shows trimming of 4 bases on V and 2 bases on J, plus 9 bases between the germline ends.